A selection of T cell receptor beta chains follows, all from one sample in a study of molecular identifiers for immune sequencing clone quantification. In TCRdb, the PCR reads were re-called with MiXCR into one record per CDR3 protein. The sample carries about 640,000 distinct CDR3 sequences, less than 20% recorded once. The specimen was naive CD8+ T cells from blood, with Jurkat cell RNA spiked in. The receptors were sampled from a human donor in good health. Some libraries in this study had Jurkat cell RNA spiked in. The CDR3 runs from the conserved cysteine through the conserved F or W. D genes are given only for firm matches. Where a row states a size, it is once, few, many or the class of an expanded clone; other rows omit it.

D gene: .
V gene: TRBV15
clone size: many
J gene: TRBJ1-1
CDR3 DNA: TGTGCCACCAGCGTAGGGGAGAGGGATGAAGCTTTCTTT
CDR3 protein: CATSVGERDEAFF

D gene: .
V gene: TRBV11-2
clone size: .
J gene: TRBJ1-1
CDR3 DNA: TGTGCCAGCAGCTCCGAAACTGTAAACACTGAAGCTTTCTTT
CDR3 protein: CASSSETVNTEAFF

D gene: TRBD2
V gene: TRBV6-2/TRBV6-3
clone size: .
J gene: TRBJ2-1
CDR3 DNA: TGTGCCATACTAGCGGGAGCTTACAATGAGCAGTTCTTC
CDR3 protein: CAILAGAYNEQFF

D gene: .
V gene: TRBV29-1
clone size: once
J gene: TRBJ2-2
CDR3 DNA: TGCAGCGTTCCGATCGGGGGAGGCGGGGAGCCGTTTTTT
CDR3 protein: CSVPIGGGGEPFF

D gene: TRBD2
V gene: TRBV20-1
clone size: many
J gene: TRBJ2-3
CDR3 DNA: TGCAGTGCCGAGGGACTAGCGGGGGCCTCGAATCCCACAGATACGCAGTATTTT
CDR3 protein: CSAEGLAGASNPTDTQYF

D gene: .
V gene: TRBV4-1
clone size: many
J gene: TRBJ2-7
CDR3 DNA: TGCGCCAGCAGCCAGGACCCACTCTCCTACGAGCAGTACTTC
CDR3 protein: CASSQDPLSYEQYF

D gene: TRBD1
V gene: TRBV11-2
clone size: .
J gene: TRBJ2-2
CDR3 DNA: TGTGCCAGCAGCTTCTCGAAGGGACAGGGGATTTCCGGGGAGCTGTTTTTT
CDR3 protein: CASSFSKGQGISGELFF

D gene: TRBD1
V gene: TRBV20-1
clone size: many
J gene: TRBJ1-6
CDR3 DNA: TGCAGTGCTAGAGCTGAGACAGGGACTTATAATTCACCCCTCCACTTT
CDR3 protein: CSARAETGTYNSPLHF

D gene: TRBD2
V gene: TRBV7-6
clone size: .
J gene: TRBJ2-2
CDR3 DNA: TGTGCCAGCAGCTTAGAGTTGGCGGGGGCGAACACCGGGGAGCTGTTTTTT
CDR3 protein: CASSLELAGANTGELFF

D gene: TRBD2
V gene: TRBV29-1
clone size: many
J gene: TRBJ2-3
CDR3 DNA: TGCAGCGTTGACAACCTGAGGACTAGCGAGCCAACAGATACGCAGTATTTT
CDR3 protein: CSVDNLRTSEPTDTQYF

D gene: .
V gene: TRBV6-5
clone size: many
J gene: TRBJ2-7
CDR3 DNA: TGTGCCACCGGGACCGATAGCTCCTACGAGCAGTACTTC
CDR3 protein: CATGTDSSYEQYF

D gene: .
V gene: TRBV20-1
clone size: many
J gene: TRBJ2-7
CDR3 DNA: TGCAGTGCTAGAGCAAGCCTCTCCTACGAGCAGTACTTC
CDR3 protein: CSARASLSYEQYF

D gene: .
V gene: TRBV20-1
clone size: many
J gene: TRBJ1-1
CDR3 DNA: TGCAGTGCTAGGGACGTGGGCACTGAAGCTTTCTTT
CDR3 protein: CSARDVGTEAFF

D gene: .
V gene: TRBV7-6
clone size: many
J gene: TRBJ1-6
CDR3 DNA: TGTGCCAGCAGCTTGCGGACAGATAATTCACCCCTCCACTTT
CDR3 protein: CASSLRTDNSPLHF

D gene: TRBD1
V gene: TRBV18
clone size: .
J gene: TRBJ1-1
CDR3 DNA: TGTGCCAGCTCATCACCGGGACAGGGGGCGCCTGAAGCTTTCTTT
CDR3 protein: CASSSPGQGAPEAFF

D gene: .
V gene: TRBV7-2
clone size: many
J gene: TRBJ2-3
CDR3 DNA: TGTGCCAGCACCCCCTGGCGGGGACACACAGATACGCAGTATTTT
CDR3 protein: CASTPWRGHTDTQYF